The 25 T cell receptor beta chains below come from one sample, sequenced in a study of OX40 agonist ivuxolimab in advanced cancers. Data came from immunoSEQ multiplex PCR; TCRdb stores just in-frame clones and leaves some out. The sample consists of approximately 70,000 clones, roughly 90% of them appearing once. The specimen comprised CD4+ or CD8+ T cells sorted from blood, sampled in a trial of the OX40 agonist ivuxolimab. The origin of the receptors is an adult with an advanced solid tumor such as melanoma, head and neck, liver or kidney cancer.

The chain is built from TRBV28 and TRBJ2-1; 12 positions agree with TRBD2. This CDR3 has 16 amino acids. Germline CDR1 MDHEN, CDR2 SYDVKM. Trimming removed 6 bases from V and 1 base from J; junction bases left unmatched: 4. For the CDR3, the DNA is TGTGCCAGCAGCCCTAGCGGGAGGGGTTCCTACAATGAGCAGTTCTTC. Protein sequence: CASSPSGRGSYNEQFF.

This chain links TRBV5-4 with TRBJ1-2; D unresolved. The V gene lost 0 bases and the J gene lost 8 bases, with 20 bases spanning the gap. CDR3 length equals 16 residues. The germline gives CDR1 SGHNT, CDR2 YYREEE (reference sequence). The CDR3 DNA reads TGTGCCAGCAGCTTGGTTTCGGCGGGTCGTGGTGCGGGCTACACCTTC. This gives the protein CASSLVSAGRGAGYTF. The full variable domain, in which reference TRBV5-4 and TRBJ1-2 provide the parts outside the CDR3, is ETGVTQSPTHLIKTRGQQVTLRCSSQSGHNTVSWYQQALGQGPQFIFQYYREEENGRGNFPPRFSGLQFPNYSSELNVNALELDDSALYLCASSLVSAGRGAGYTFGSGTRLTVV.

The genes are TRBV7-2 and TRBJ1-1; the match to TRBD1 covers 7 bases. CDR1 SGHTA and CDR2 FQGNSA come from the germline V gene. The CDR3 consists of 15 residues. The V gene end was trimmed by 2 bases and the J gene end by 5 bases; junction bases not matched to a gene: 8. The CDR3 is CASSLFPRGKTEAFF. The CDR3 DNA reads TGTGCCAGCAGCTTATTCCCCAGGGGGAAAACTGAAGCTTTCTTT.

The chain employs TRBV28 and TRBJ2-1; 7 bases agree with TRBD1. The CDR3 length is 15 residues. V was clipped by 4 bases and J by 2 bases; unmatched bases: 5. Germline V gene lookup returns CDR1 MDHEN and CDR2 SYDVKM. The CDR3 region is CASSSQGPAYNEQFF. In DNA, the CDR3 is TGTGCCAGCAGTTCACAGGGGCCGGCCTACAATGAGCAGTTCTTC.

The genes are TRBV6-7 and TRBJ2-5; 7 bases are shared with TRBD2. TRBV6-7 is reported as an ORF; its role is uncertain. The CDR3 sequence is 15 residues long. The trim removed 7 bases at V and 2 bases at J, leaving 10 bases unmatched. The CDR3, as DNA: TGTGCCAGCAACTCATGGAGCGGGGAACAAGAGACCCAGTACTTC. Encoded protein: CASNSWSGEQETQYF.

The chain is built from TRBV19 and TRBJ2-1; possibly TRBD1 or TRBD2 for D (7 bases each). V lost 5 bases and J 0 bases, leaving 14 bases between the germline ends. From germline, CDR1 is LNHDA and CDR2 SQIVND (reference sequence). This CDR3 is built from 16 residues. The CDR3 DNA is TGTGCCAGTAGTCTCGAGCGGGACAGCTCCTACAATGAGCAGTTCTTC. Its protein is CASSLERDSSYNEQFF.

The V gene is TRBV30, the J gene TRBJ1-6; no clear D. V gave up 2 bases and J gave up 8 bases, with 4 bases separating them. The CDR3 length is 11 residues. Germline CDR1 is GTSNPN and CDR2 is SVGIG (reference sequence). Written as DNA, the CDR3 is TGTGCCTGGAGTAAGGATTCACCCCTCCACTTT. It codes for CAWSKDSPLHF. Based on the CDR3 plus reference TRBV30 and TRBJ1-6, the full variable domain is SQTIHQWPATLVQPVGSPLSLECTVEGTSNPNLYWYRQAAGRGLQLLFYSVGIGQISSEVPQNLSASRPQDRQFILSSKKLLLSDSGFYLCAWSKDSPLHFGNGTRLTVT.

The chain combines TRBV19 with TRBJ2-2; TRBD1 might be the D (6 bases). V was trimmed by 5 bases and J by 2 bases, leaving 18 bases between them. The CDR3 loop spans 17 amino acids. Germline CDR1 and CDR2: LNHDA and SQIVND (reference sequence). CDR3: CASSDTRTAKNTGELFF. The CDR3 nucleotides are TGTGCCAGTAGTGACACTCGGACAGCTAAAAACACCGGGGAGCTGTTTTTT.

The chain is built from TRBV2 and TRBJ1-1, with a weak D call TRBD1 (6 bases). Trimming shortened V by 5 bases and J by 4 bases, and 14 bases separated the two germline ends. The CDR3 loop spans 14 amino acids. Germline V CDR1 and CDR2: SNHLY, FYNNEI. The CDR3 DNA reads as TGTGCCAGCAGTTCAACCACAGGGAGCACTGAAGCTTTCTTT. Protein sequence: CASSSTTGSTEAFF.

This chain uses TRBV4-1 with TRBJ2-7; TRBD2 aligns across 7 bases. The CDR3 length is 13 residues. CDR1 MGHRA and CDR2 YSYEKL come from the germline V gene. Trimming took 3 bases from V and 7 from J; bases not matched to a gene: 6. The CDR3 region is CASSQREGREQYF. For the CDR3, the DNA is TGCGCCAGCAGCCAGAGGGAGGGGCGGGAGCAGTACTTC.

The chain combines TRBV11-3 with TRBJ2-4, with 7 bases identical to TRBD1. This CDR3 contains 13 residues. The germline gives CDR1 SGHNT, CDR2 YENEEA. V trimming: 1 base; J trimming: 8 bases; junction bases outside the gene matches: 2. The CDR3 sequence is CASSLVQGDIQYF. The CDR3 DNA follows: TGTGCCAGCAGCTTAGTTCAGGGGGACATTCAGTACTTC.

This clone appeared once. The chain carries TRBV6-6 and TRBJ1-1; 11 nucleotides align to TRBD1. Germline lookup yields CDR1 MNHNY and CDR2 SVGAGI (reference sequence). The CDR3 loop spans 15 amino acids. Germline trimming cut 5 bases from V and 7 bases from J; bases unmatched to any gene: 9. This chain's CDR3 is CASSARTGGIGEAFF. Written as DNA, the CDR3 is TGTGCCAGCAGTGCGAGGACAGGGGGCATTGGTGAAGCTTTCTTT.

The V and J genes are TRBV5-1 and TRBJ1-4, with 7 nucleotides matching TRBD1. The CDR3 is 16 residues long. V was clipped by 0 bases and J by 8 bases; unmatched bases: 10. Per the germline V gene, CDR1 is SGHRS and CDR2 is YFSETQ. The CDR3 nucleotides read TGCGCCAGCAGCTTGGACCCAGGAGGCAGGGGGGAAAAACTGTTTTTT. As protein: CASSLDPGGRGEKLFF. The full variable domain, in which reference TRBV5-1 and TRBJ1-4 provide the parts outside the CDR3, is KAGVTQTPRYLIKTRGQQVTLSCSPISGHRSVSWYQQTPGQGLQFLFEYFSETQRNKGNFPGRFSGRQFSNSRSEMNVSTLELGDSALYLCASSLDPGGRGEKLFFGSGTQLSVL.

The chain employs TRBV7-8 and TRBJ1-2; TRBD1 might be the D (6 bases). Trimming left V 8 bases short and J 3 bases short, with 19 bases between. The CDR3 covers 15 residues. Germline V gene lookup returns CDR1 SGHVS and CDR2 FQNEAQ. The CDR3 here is CASSRGVSHYYGYTF. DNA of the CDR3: TGTGCCAGCTCAAGGGGGGTGAGCCATTACTATGGCTACACCTTC. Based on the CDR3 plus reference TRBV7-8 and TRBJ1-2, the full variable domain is GAGVSQSPRYKVAKRGQDVALRCDPISGHVSLFWYQQALGQGPEFLTYFQNEAQLDKSGLPSDRFFAERPEGSVSTLKIQRTQQEDSAVYLCASSRGVSHYYGYTFGSGTRLTVV.

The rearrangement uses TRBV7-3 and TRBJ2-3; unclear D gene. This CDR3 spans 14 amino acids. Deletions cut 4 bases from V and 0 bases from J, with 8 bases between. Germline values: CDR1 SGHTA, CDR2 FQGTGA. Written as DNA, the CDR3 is TGTGCCAGCAGCTCTGGATCTAGCACAGATACGCAGTATTTT. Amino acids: CASSSGSSTDTQYF. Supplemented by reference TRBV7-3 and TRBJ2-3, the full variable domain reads GAGVSQTPSNKVTEKGKYVELRCDPISGHTALYWYRQSLGQGPEFLIYFQGTGAADDSGLPNDRFFAVRPEGSVSTLKIQRTERGDSAVYLCASSSGSSTDTQYFGPGTRLTVL.

CDR3 sequence: CASSSIGTGEFREQYF. The CDR3 DNA reads as TGTGCCAGCAGTTCGATAGGGACAGGGGAGTTTAGGGAGCAGTACTTC. The V and J genes are TRBV28 and TRBJ2-7; 10 bases line up with TRBD1. This CDR3 spans 16 amino acids. Germline V gives CDR1 MDHEN, CDR2 SYDVKM. V was pared by 4 bases and J by 7 bases, with 13 bases of the junction left unmatched.

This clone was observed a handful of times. CDR3 sequence: CASSKLSRGKNIQYF. The CDR3 region has the DNA TGTGCCAGCAGCAAATTGAGCAGGGGCAAAAACATTCAGTACTTC. This chain connects TRBV21-1 to TRBJ2-4; TRBD1, as called in the table, went unchecked against the DNA. TRBV21-1 is given as a pseudogene. This CDR3 is built from 15 residues.

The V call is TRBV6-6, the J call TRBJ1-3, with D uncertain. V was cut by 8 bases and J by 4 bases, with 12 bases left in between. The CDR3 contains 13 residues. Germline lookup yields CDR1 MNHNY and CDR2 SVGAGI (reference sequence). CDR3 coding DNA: TGTGCCAGCTCGGAAACTGGGGGAAACACCATATATTTT. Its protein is CASSETGGNTIYF.

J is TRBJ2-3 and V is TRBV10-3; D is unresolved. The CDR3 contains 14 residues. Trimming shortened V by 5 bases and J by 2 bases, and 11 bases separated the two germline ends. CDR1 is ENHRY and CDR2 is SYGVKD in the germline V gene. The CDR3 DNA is TGTGCCATCAGTCCGTCAACAGCCACAGATACGCAGTATTTT. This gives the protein CAISPSTATDTQYF.

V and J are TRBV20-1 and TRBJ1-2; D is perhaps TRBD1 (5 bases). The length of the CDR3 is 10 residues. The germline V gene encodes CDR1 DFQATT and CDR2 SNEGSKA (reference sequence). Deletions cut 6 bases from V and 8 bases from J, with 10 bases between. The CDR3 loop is CSASWGGYTF. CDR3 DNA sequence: TGCAGTGCCTCATGGGGGGGCTACACCTTC.

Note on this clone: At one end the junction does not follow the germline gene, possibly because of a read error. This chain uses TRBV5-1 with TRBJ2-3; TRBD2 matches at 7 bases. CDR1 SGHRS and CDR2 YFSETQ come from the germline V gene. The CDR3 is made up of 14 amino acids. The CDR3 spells CASRLAGDTDTQYF. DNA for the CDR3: TGCGCCAGCAGATTGGCGGGGGACACAGATACGCAGTATTTT. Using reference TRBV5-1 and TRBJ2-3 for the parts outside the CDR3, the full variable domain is KAGVTQTPRYLIKTRGQQVTLSCSPISGHRSVSWYQQTPGQGLQFLFEYFSETQRNKGNFPGRFSGRQFSNSRSEMNVSTLELGDSALYLCASRLAGDTDTQYFGPGTRLTVL.

CDR3 in amino acids: CASSSGLAGGPQGEQYF. CDR3 DNA: TGTGCCAGCAGCTCGGGACTAGCGGGAGGGCCTCAGGGCGAGCAGTACTTC. The gene calls are TRBV5-4 and TRBJ2-7, with 16 positions matching TRBD2. CDR1 and CDR2 (germline): SGHNT, YYREEE (reference sequence). V lost 3 bases, J lost 6 bases, and 9 bases stayed unmatched. The CDR3 extends over 17 amino acids. The full variable domain, its missing parts supplied by reference TRBV5-4 and TRBJ2-7, is ETGVTQSPTHLIKTRGQQVTLRCSSQSGHNTVSWYQQALGQGPQFIFQYYREEENGRGNFPPRFSGLQFPNYSSELNVNALELDDSALYLCASSSGLAGGPQGEQYFGPGTRLTVT.

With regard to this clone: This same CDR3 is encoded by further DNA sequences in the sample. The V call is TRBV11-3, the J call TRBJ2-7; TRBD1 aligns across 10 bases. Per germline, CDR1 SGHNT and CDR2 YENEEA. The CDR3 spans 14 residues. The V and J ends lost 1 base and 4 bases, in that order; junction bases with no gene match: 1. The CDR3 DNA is TGTGCCAGCAGCTTAGGACAGGGGGCGTACGAGCAGTACTTC. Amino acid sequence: CASSLGQGAYEQYF.

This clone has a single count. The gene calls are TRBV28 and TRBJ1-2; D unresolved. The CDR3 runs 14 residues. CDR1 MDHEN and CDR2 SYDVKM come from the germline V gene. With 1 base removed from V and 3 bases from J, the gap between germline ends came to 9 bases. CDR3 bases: TGTGCCAGCAGTTTATCCGGGGTGGACTATGGCTACACCTTC. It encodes CASSLSGVDYGYTF.

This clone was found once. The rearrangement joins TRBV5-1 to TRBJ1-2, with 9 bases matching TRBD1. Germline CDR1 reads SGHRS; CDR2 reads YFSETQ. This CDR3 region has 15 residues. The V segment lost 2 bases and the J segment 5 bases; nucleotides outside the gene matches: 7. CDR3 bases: TGCGCCAGCAGCTTTGTAGGACAGGGGCTATATGGCTACACCTTC. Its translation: CASSFVGQGLYGYTF.